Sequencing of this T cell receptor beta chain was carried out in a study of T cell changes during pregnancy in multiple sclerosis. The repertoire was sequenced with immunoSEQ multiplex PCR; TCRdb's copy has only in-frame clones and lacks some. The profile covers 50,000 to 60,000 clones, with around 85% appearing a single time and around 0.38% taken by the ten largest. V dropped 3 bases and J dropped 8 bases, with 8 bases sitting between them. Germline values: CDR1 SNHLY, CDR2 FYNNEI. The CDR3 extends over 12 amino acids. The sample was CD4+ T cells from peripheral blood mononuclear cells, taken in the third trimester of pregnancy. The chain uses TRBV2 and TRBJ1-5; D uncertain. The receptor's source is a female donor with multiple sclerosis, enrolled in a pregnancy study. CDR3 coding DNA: TGTGCCAGCAGTGACCCTCGAGAGCCCCAGCATTTT. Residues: CASSDPREPQHF.